Listed here are 28 T cell receptor beta chains from one sample, sequenced in a study of cytomegalovirus exposure and HLA in healthy donors. It was with 60 Vbeta and 13 Jbeta primers that the PCR ran. Data came from immunoSEQ multiplex PCR; TCRdb stores just in-frame clones and leaves some out. The table shows approximately 120,000 clones, with roughly 81% occurring only once. Sequencing was done on a sample of PBMCs. These receptors were taken from a woman between 25 and 40 years old in good health and CMV-seronegative.

The genes are TRBV7-9 and TRBJ2-3; 9 bases line up with TRBD1. Germline V gives CDR1 SEHNR, CDR2 FQNEAQ (reference sequence). V lost 7 bases, J lost 0 bases, and 5 bases stayed unmatched. This CDR3 is built from 15 residues. CDR3: CASTGQGLSTDTQYF. CDR3 in DNA: TGTGCCAGCACCGGACAGGGGCTTAGCACAGATACGCAGTATTTT.

The CDR3 DNA reads TGTGCCAGCAGCCAAGTGACTGGGAATTCACCCCTCCACTTT. This translates into CASSQVTGNSPLHF. The genes are TRBV14 and TRBJ1-6; no clear D gene. Trimming cost V 1 base and J 7 bases, with 8 bases left between them. CDR3 length: 14 amino acids. Germline V gives CDR1 SGHDN, CDR2 FVKESK. The whole variable domain, remainder taken from reference TRBV14 and TRBJ1-6, is EAGVTQFPSHSVIEKGQTVTLRCDPISGHDNLYWYRRVMGKEIKFLLHFVKESKQDESGMPNNRFLAERTGGTYSTLKVQPAELEDSGVYFCASSQVTGNSPLHFGNGTRLTVT.

This rearrangement joins TRBV19 to TRBJ2-3; the match to TRBD1 covers 7 bases. The CDR3 has 17 residues. The ends lost 5 bases at V and 2 bases at J; junction bases unmatched: 13. Per germline, CDR1 LNHDA and CDR2 SQIVND (reference sequence). The CDR3 loop is CASSSLPWTGFTDTQYF. In nucleotides, the CDR3 is TGTGCCAGTAGTTCCTTGCCGTGGACAGGTTTCACAGATACGCAGTATTTT.

Remarks on this clone: The identical CDR3 is also encoded by other nucleotide sequences in the sample. CDR3 region: CASSLGQHYGYTF. Written as DNA, the CDR3 is TGCGCCAGCAGCTTAGGACAGCATTATGGCTACACCTTC. This chain uses TRBV5-1 with TRBJ1-2, with D perhaps TRBD1 (6 bases). Trimming took off 2 bases at V and 5 bases at J, with 10 bases between the two ends. Germline assignment: CDR1 SGHRS and CDR2 YFSETQ. The CDR3 sequence is 13 residues long.

The chain carries TRBV19 and TRBJ2-7; TRBD2 agrees at 10 bases. Germline-derived CDR1 and CDR2 are LNHDA and SQIVND (reference sequence). This CDR3 comprises 15 residues. With 5 bases clipped from V and 4 bases from J, the junction kept 8 bases outside the gene matches. In DNA form, the CDR3 reads TGTGCCAGTAGTCCTTCTAGCGGGAGTTTGTACGAGCAGTACTTC. Residues: CASSPSSGSLYEQYF. Combining the CDR3 with reference TRBV19 and TRBJ2-7 gives the whole variable domain DGGITQSPKYLFRKEGQNVTLSCEQNLNHDAMYWYRQDPGQGLRLIYYSQIVNDFQKGDIAEGYSVSREKKESFPLTVTSAQKNPTAFYLCASSPSSGSLYEQYFGPGTRLTVT.

The chain is built from TRBV5-1 and TRBJ2-2, with 9 bases that match TRBD2. V shed 1 base, J shed 6 bases, and the junction held 4 bases outside the gene matches. The germline V gene encodes CDR1 SGHRS and CDR2 YFSETQ. The CDR3 contains 15 residues. The CDR3 DNA reads as TGCGCCAGCAGCTTGAGCTTAGCGGGAGCCGGGGAGCTGTTTTTT. This encodes CASSLSLAGAGELFF.

V is TRBV29-1 and J is TRBJ1-1, with D maybe TRBD1 (6 bases). V lost 8 bases to trimming and J lost 5 bases, with 30 bases between them. The germline V gene encodes CDR1 SQVTM and CDR2 ANQGSEA. The CDR3 extends over 17 amino acids. Written as DNA, the CDR3 is TGCAGCCCAATACCCAACCCTACCACAGGGAGTGGAACTGAAGCTTTCTTT. It translates to CSPIPNPTTGSGTEAFF.

The rearrangement links TRBV6-5 to TRBJ2-7; maybe TRBD1 (6 bases). This CDR3 has 14 residues. Trimming left V 5 bases short and J 3 bases short, with 14 bases between. Looked up from germline, CDR1 is MNHEY and CDR2 is SVGAGI. CDR3 coding DNA: TGTGCCAGCAGTAAATCAATGGGACACTACGAGCAGTACTTC. It yields the protein CASSKSMGHYEQYF.

There are a few counts of this clone. The chain is built from TRBV11-2 and TRBJ2-7, with a tentative D call TRBD2 (6 bases). V was shortened by 3 bases and J by 3 bases, with 18 bases between the two germline ends. This CDR3 region has 16 residues. Germline V gene data show CDR1 as SGHAT and CDR2 as FQNNGV. DNA of the CDR3: TGTGCCAGCAGCTTTTCTCCGGGACTTGAAGACTACGAGCAGTACTTC. Translated, it gives CASSFSPGLEDYEQYF.

The rearrangement uses TRBV18 and TRBJ2-2, with TRBD2 matching over 10 bases. Germline-derived CDR1 and CDR2 are KGHSH and LQKENI. The V gene end was trimmed by 6 bases and the J gene end by 5 bases; junction bases not matched to a gene: 6. This CDR3 has 15 amino acids. CDR3 nucleotides: TGTGCCAGCTCCGAGGGACTAGCGCGGACCGGGGAGCTGTTTTTT. Protein: CASSEGLARTGELFF.

The chain uses TRBV18 and TRBJ2-7; TRBD1 agrees at 9 bases. CDR1 is KGHSH, CDR2 LQKENI, per germline. The CDR3 covers 16 residues. V shed 3 bases, J shed 7 bases, and the junction held 13 bases outside the gene matches. CDR3 loop: CASSPPQGAEGREQYF. CDR3 bases: TGTGCCAGCTCACCCCCACAGGGGGCTGAAGGTCGAGAGCAGTACTTC.

V and J are TRBV7-2 and TRBJ2-7; TRBD2 aligns across 7 bases. Germline CDR1 is SGHTA and CDR2 is FQGNSA. With V trimmed by 2 bases and J by 0 bases, 7 bases remained unmatched. CDR3 length equals 16 residues. The CDR3 reads CASSLSSGQSSYEQYF. The CDR3 nucleotides are TGTGCCAGCAGCTTAAGTAGCGGGCAGAGCTCCTACGAGCAGTACTTC.

This chain links TRBV4-1 with TRBJ1-4; TRBD1 agrees at 9 bases. After removal of 4 bases from V and 7 bases from J, the junction contained 10 bases not matched to a gene. The CDR3 has 16 residues. The germline gives CDR1 MGHRA, CDR2 YSYEKL. CDR3 region: CASSLTGGGRSEKLFF. The CDR3 bases are TGCGCCAGCAGCCTTACAGGGGGCGGGAGATCTGAAAAACTGTTTTTT.

The CDR3, as DNA: TGTGCCAGCAGCTTTTCTTCCCTAGCGGGAGTCTACAATGAGCAGTTCTTC. Its protein product is CASSFSSLAGVYNEQFF. This chain connects TRBV11-3 to TRBJ2-1, with 10 bases fitting TRBD2. Germline V lookup: CDR1 SGHNT, CDR2 YENEEA. This CDR3 contains 17 residues. The V and J ends lost 3 bases and 3 bases, in that order; junction bases with no gene match: 8. The full variable domain, in which reference TRBV11-3 and TRBJ2-1 provide the parts outside the CDR3, is EAGVVQSPRYKIIEKKQPVAFWCNPISGHNTLYWYLQNLGQGPELLIRYENEEAVDDSQLPKDRFSAERLKGVDSTLKIQPAELGDSAVYLCASSFSSLAGVYNEQFFGPGTRLTVL.

V gene TRBV19 combines with J gene TRBJ2-5, with D possibly being TRBD1 (6 bases). The CDR3 runs to 13 residues. Germline-derived CDR1 and CDR2 are LNHDA and SQIVND (reference sequence). V lost 7 bases to trimming and J lost 5 bases, with 14 bases between them. In DNA, the CDR3 is TGTGCCAGTAATGGGGACACACGGGAGACCCAGTACTTC. Amino acid sequence: CASNGDTRETQYF.

This clone was picked up a small number of times. The chain joins TRBV7-3 to TRBJ2-3, with a weak D call TRBD2 (6 bases). Trimming pared 4 bases from V and 0 bases from J, leaving 11 bases between. The CDR3 covers 15 residues. Germline V lookup: CDR1 SGHTA, CDR2 FQGTGA. CDR3 nucleotide sequence: TGTGCCAGCAGCTCGGACTACCTTAGCACAGATACGCAGTATTTT. Its protein is CASSSDYLSTDTQYF.

This clone appeared a few times. The chain has TRBV5-6 and TRBJ1-3; D gene unclear. The CDR3 consists of 14 residues. Trimming took 0 bases from V and 1 from J, leaving 5 bases between them. CDR1 is SGHDT, CDR2 YYEEEE, per germline. The CDR3 loop is CASSLVGSGNTIYF. The CDR3 DNA follows: TGTGCCAGCAGCTTGGTCGGTTCTGGAAACACCATATATTTT.

V and J are TRBV2 and TRBJ1-1; D is ambiguous. This CDR3 comprises 13 residues. V was shortened by 5 bases and J by 1 base, with 8 bases between the two germline ends. Germline V gene lookup returns CDR1 SNHLY and CDR2 FYNNEI. CDR3 sequence reads: CASSILTNTEAFF. CDR3 bases: TGTGCCAGCAGTATCCTAACGAACACTGAAGCTTTCTTT.

The chain recombines TRBV5-1 with TRBJ1-4, with TRBD1 identical over 10 bases. The V and J ends lost 4 bases and 6 bases, in that order; junction bases with no gene match: 6. The CDR3 sequence is 15 residues long. Per the germline V gene, CDR1 is SGHRS and CDR2 is YFSETQ. This CDR3 is CASSTMTGGDEKLFF. The CDR3, as DNA: TGCGCCAGCAGCACCATGACAGGGGGCGATGAAAAACTGTTTTTT.

The chain couples TRBV7-9 to TRBJ2-3; 11 positions agree with TRBD2. This CDR3 is built from 16 residues. With V trimmed by 1 base and J by 2 bases, 2 bases remained unmatched. The germline CDR1 and CDR2 sequences are SEHNR and FQNEAQ (reference sequence). The CDR3 bases are TGTGCCAGCAGCTTAGGACTAGCGGGGCTCACAGATACGCAGTATTTT. This encodes CASSLGLAGLTDTQYF.

The rearrangement uses TRBV19 and TRBJ1-1; D remains unclear. Between the trimmed V and J ends, which lost 4 bases and 1 base, there was a span of 7 bases. CDR3 length: 13 amino acids. Germline loops: CDR1 LNHDA, CDR2 SQIVND (reference sequence). CDR3 in amino acids: CASSTGWNTEAFF. The DNA of the CDR3 is TGTGCCAGTAGTACAGGTTGGAACACTGAAGCTTTCTTT.

The table lists this clone with a few counts. V gene TRBV10-3 combines with J gene TRBJ2-7; the D gene is possibly TRBD2 (6 bases). Germline V CDR1 and CDR2: ENHRY, SYGVKD. Trimming took 9 bases from V and 1 from J, leaving 19 bases between them. This CDR3 contains 15 residues. Here the CDR3 reads CAITPDGSGSYEQYF. CDR3 sequence (DNA): TGTGCCATAACCCCGGACGGGAGTGGTTCCTACGAGCAGTACTTC.

The rearrangement links TRBV4-1 to TRBJ2-5; D call uncertain. The germline gives CDR1 MGHRA, CDR2 YSYEKL. The CDR3 loop spans 17 amino acids. Trimming removed 1 base from V and 4 bases from J, with 19 bases in between. The CDR3 coding sequence is TGCGCCAGCAGCCAAGTCATTTCGTTGGGCGCCGGAGAGACCCAGTACTTC. Translation: CASSQVISLGAGETQYF.

This clone has only one observation. This rearrangement joins TRBV25-1 to TRBJ2-7; D is undetermined. The CDR3 has 13 residues. In germline, CDR1 is MGHDK, CDR2 SYGVNS. V lost 2 bases and J lost 2, with 7 bases in between. CDR3 DNA sequence: TGTGCCAGCAGTGAAGGCAGAACCTACGAGCAGTACTTC. It yields the protein CASSEGRTYEQYF.

The chain links TRBV6-5 to TRBJ1-2; 11 bases align to TRBD1. V lost 6 bases to trimming and J lost 5 bases; unmatched junction nucleotides: 8. From germline, CDR1 is MNHEY and CDR2 SVGAGI. The CDR3 loop spans 15 amino acids. The CDR3 coding sequence is TGTGCCAGCAGCTGGTCCGGGACAGGGGGGTATGGCTACACCTTC. Translation gives CASSWSGTGGYGYTF.

V gene TRBV7-2 combines with J gene TRBJ2-7; 13 bases fit TRBD2. The CDR3 totals 17 residues. Germline assignment: CDR1 SGHTA and CDR2 FQGNSA. J was trimmed by 7 bases and V by 1 base; bases with no gene match: 10. This CDR3 is CASSLGGTSGRAGEQYF. The CDR3 DNA sequence: TGTGCCAGCAGCTTAGGGGGTACTAGCGGGAGGGCCGGGGAGCAGTACTTC.

V gene TRBV19 combines with J gene TRBJ2-2, with 7 nucleotides matching TRBD1. Germline V CDR1 and CDR2: LNHDA, SQIVND (reference sequence). V was clipped by 7 bases and J by 1 base; unmatched bases: 3. CDR3 length equals 14 residues. The CDR3 sequence: CASIGTVNTGELFF. The CDR3 region has the DNA TGTGCCAGTATTGGGACAGTGAACACCGGGGAGCTGTTTTTT.

This clone was seen repeatedly, ten times or more. The DNA of the CDR3 is TGTGCCAGCAGCTTATCATTGAAGCCCGGGGAGCTGTTTTTT. Translation: CASSLSLKPGELFF. The chain recombines TRBV7-9 with TRBJ2-2; D gene unclear. The CDR3 length is 14 residues. Germline V gene lookup returns CDR1 SEHNR and CDR2 FQNEAQ (reference sequence). The V end lost 2 bases, the J end lost 6 bases, and 10 bases lay between the germline ends.